These T cell receptor beta chains were read from a single sample in a study of blood T cell repertoires in COVID-19. Measured with immunoSEQ multiplex PCR; TCRdb has only the in-frame clones, and not every one. The data hold more than 85,000 clones, with roughly 79% observed a single time. Sequenced material: peripheral blood. These receptors came from a woman in her seventies with acute or convalescent COVID-19. Each CDR3 is given with its conserved first and last residue. D genes are given only for firm matches. Clone size appears in some rows only: once, few, many, or a class for an expanded clone.

clone size,D gene,CDR3 length,J gene,V gene,CDR3 protein,CDR3 DNA
-,TRBD1,14,TRBJ1-5,TRBV19,CASSGTGLVQPQHF,TGTGCCAGTAGTGGGACAGGGTTAGTTCAGCCCCAGCATTTT
once,TRBD2,15,TRBJ2-3,TRBV19,CASSPERGDTDTQYF,TGTGCCAGTAGTCCAGAGCGGGGTGACACAGATACGCAGTATTTT
-,TRBD1,13,TRBJ1-2,TRBV2,CASALGQHYGYTF,TGTGCCAGCGCACTGGGACAGCACTATGGCTACACCTTC
-,TRBD1,16,TRBJ1-3,TRBV19,CASSIGGQGIGNTIYF,TGTGCCAGTAGTATAGGCGGACAGGGGATTGGAAACACCATATATTTT
-,-,12,TRBJ2-5,TRBV6-6,CASSYGGETQYF,TGTGCCAGCAGTTACGGCGGGGAGACCCAGTACTTC
-,TRBD1,16,TRBJ2-1,TRBV6-1,CASSDTGTGAGNEQFF,TGTGCCAGCAGTGATACCGGGACAGGGGCTGGTAATGAGCAGTTCTTC
-,TRBD2,17,TRBJ2-5,TRBV19,CASSLELAGGPGETQYF,TGTGCCAGTAGTTTAGAACTAGCGGGAGGGCCTGGGGAGACCCAGTACTTC
-,-,13,TRBJ1-2,TRBV19,CASTHPRRDGYTF,TGTGCCAGCACCCACCCGAGGAGGGATGGCTACACCTTC
-,-,14,TRBJ2-2,TRBV6-5,CASSQSGPTGELFF,TGTGCCAGCAGCCAATCTGGGCCCACCGGGGAGCTGTTTTTT
-,-,12,TRBJ1-4,TRBV11-3,CASSSSGEKLFF,TGTGCCAGCAGCTCCTCGGGGGAAAAACTGTTTTTT
-,-,18,TRBJ1-2,TRBV15,CATSRDSRAPGANYGYTF,TGTGCCACCAGCAGAGATTCCAGGGCCCCAGGAGCTAACTATGGCTACACCTTC
-,TRBD1,19,TRBJ1-6,TRBV28,CASSLATGTGEFDNSPLHF,TGTGCCAGCAGTTTAGCTACCGGGACAGGGGAATTTGATAATTCACCCCTCCACTTT
-,-,16,TRBJ2-1,TRBV10-3,CAISESARDFGEEQFF,TGTGCCATCAGTGAGTCGGCCAGGGACTTTGGGGAGGAGCAGTTCTTC
once,TRBD1,13,TRBJ2-7,TRBV27,CASRGQGFGEQYF,TGTGCCAGCAGGGGACAGGGGTTCGGGGAGCAGTACTTC
-,TRBD1,15,TRBJ2-6,TRBV6-2/TRBV6-3,CASSSGGSGANVLTF,TGTGCCAGCAGTTCAGGGGGCTCGGGGGCCAACGTCCTGACTTTC
-,-,14,TRBJ2-5,TRBV25-1,CASSEYGRAETQYF,TGTGCCAGCAGTGAATATGGGAGAGCCGAGACCCAGTACTTC
once,TRBD2,16,TRBJ2-1,TRBV5-1,CASSYRAGVEDNEQFF,TGCGCCAGCAGCTATAGGGCGGGAGTCGAAGACAATGAGCAGTTCTTC
-,-,14,TRBJ2-7,TRBV14,CASSRSGTAGEQYF,TGTGCCAGCAGCCGAAGTGGGACAGCGGGCGAGCAGTACTTC
-,-,12,TRBJ1-1,TRBV28,CASSFRGTEAFF,TGTGCCAGCAGTTTTCGAGGCACTGAAGCTTTCTTT
-,-,13,TRBJ1-1,TRBV29-1,CSVAQNQNTEAFF,TGCAGCGTTGCCCAAAATCAGAACACTGAAGCTTTCTTT
-,TRBD1,14,TRBJ2-2,TRBV18,CASSHRQGRGELFF,TGTGCCAGCTCACACCGACAGGGGCGCGGGGAGCTGTTTTTT
-,TRBD2,17,TRBJ2-7,TRBV5-1,CASSLFSSGGAVYEQYF,TGCGCCAGCAGCTTGTTCTCTAGCGGGGGGGCGGTCTACGAGCAGTACTTC
-,-,14,TRBJ2-7,TRBV5-1,CASSLDVGSFEQYF,TGCGCCAGCAGCTTGGATGTAGGGAGCTTTGAGCAGTACTTC
-,-,15,TRBJ2-5,TRBV12-5,CASGLGFGDQETQYF,TGTGCTAGTGGTTTGGGATTCGGTGACCAAGAGACCCAGTACTTC
-,-,14,TRBJ2-1,TRBV6-2/TRBV6-3,CASSPTQLAHEQFF,TGTGCCAGCAGCCCTACCCAACTTGCTCATGAGCAGTTCTTC
-,-,14,TRBJ2-4,TRBV28,CASSLTGRGNIQYF,TGTGCCAGCAGCCTAACAGGGAGGGGAAACATTCAGTACTTC
-,-,17,TRBJ2-1,TRBV7-6,CASSLASAAGESYEQFF,TGTGCCAGCAGCTTAGCCTCGGCGGCTGGGGAGAGTTATGAGCAGTTCTTC
-,-,16,TRBJ2-2,TRBV4-2,CASSQGSRAGTGELFF,TGTGCCAGCAGCCAAGGATCCAGGGCCGGCACCGGGGAGCTGTTTTTT
-,TRBD2,16,TRBJ2-2,TRBV6-5,CASSYSASGREGELFF,TGTGCCAGCAGTTACTCTGCTAGCGGGAGGGAGGGGGAGCTGTTTTTT
-,TRBD1,15,TRBJ1-5,TRBV19,CASSITPQGNQPQHF,TGTGCCAGTAGTATAACCCCACAGGGGAACCAGCCCCAGCATTTT
-,TRBD1,14,TRBJ1-6,TRBV7-2,CASRGDSYNSPLHF,TGTGCCAGCAGGGGGGACAGCTATAATTCACCCCTCCACTTT
-,-,16,TRBJ1-4,TRBV6-2/TRBV6-3,CASSYPRSSANEKLFF,TGTGCCAGCAGTTACCCCCGGAGCTCGGCTAATGAAAAACTGTTTTTT
once,-,14,TRBJ2-2,TRBV5-1,CASSSGPNTGELFF,TGCGCCAGCAGCAGCGGCCCCAACACCGGGGAGCTGTTTTTT
-,-,14,TRBJ1-1,TRBV30,CAWRAQEYRTEAFF,TGTGCCTGGAGGGCGCAAGAGTACAGGACTGAAGCTTTCTTT
-,TRBD2,13,TRBJ2-5,TRBV30,CAWSGGAYETQYF,TGTGCCTGGAGCGGGGGGGCCTACGAGACCCAGTACTTC
-,-,16,TRBJ1-5,TRBV15,CATSPRPGQSNQPQHF,TGTGCCACCAGCCCTCGCCCCGGACAGAGCAATCAGCCCCAGCATTTT
-,TRBD2,15,TRBJ2-3,TRBV6-2/TRBV6-3,CASSPGLGSTDTQYF,TGTGCCAGCAGTCCCGGACTAGGGAGCACAGATACGCAGTATTTT
once,-,15,TRBJ2-4,TRBV9,CASSLGGSRPNIQYF,TGTGCCAGCAGTTTAGGGGGTAGCCGGCCAAACATTCAGTACTTC
-,-,19,TRBJ1-2,TRBV27,CASRPSTGTISTWPYGYTF,TGTGCCAGCAGACCTTCTACCGGGACAATTTCGACTTGGCCTTATGGCTACACCTTC
few,TRBD1,15,TRBJ1-6,TRBV19,CASSYRQGRNSPLHF,TGTGCCAGTAGCTACAGACAGGGAAGGAATTCACCCCTCCACTTT
-,TRBD2,20,TRBJ2-1,TRBV6-6,CASSHQPGTSGSKAYNEQFF,TGTGCCAGCAGTCATCAGCCCGGGACTAGCGGGAGTAAGGCCTACAATGAGCAGTTCTTC
-,TRBD1,16,TRBJ1-5,TRBV19,CASSSLQGAGNQPQHF,TGTGCCAGTAGTAGCTTACAGGGGGCGGGCAATCAGCCCCAGCATTTT
few,TRBD1,15,TRBJ2-1,TRBV7-8,CASSSPDRGHYEQFF,TGTGCCAGCAGCTCCCCTGACAGGGGGCACTATGAGCAGTTCTTC
-,TRBD2,14,TRBJ2-7,TRBV3-1/TRBV3-2,CASSPGTSGYEQYF,TGTGCCAGCAGCCCCGGGACTAGCGGTTACGAGCAGTACTTC
-,TRBD1,17,TRBJ1-2,TRBV27,CASSRQPGQGASYGYTF,TGTGCCAGCAGTCGACAACCGGGACAGGGGGCCTCCTATGGCTACACCTTC
few,-,15,TRBJ1-3,TRBV6-1,CASSEDGLSGNTIYF,TGTGCCAGCAGTGAAGACGGACTCTCTGGAAACACCATATATTTT